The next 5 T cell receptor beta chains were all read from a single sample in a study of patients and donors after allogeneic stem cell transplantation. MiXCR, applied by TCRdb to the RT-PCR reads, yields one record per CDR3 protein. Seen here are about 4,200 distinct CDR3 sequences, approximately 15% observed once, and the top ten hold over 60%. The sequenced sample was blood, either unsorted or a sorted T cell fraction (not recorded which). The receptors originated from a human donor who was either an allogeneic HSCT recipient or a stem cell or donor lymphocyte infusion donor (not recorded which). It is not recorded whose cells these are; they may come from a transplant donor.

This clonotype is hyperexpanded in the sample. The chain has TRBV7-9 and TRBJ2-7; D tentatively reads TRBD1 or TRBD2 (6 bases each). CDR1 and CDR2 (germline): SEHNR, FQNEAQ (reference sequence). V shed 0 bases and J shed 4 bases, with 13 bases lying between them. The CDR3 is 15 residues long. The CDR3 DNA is TGTGCCAGCAGCTTAGCGGAGGGGGGCTTGTACGAGCAGTACTTC. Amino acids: CASSLAEGGLYEQYF.

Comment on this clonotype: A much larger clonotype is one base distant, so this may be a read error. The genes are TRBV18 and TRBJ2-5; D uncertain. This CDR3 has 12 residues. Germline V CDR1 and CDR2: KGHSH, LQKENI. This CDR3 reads CASSPKQEIQYF. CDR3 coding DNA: TGTGCCAGCTCACCGAAACAAGAGATCCAGTACTTC. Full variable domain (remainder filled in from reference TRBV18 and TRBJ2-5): NAGVMQNPRHLVRRRGQEARLRCSPMKGHSHVYWYRQLPEEGLKFMVYLQKENIIDESGMPKERFSAEFPKEGPSILRIQQVVRGDSAAYFCASSPKQEIQYFGPGTRLLVL.

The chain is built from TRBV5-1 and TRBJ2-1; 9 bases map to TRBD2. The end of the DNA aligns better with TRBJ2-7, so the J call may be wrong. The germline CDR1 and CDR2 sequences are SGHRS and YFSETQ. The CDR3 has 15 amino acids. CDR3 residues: CASSLWTSVYNEQYF. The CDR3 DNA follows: TGCGCCAGCAGCTTATGGACTAGCGTCTACAATGAGCAGTACTTC.

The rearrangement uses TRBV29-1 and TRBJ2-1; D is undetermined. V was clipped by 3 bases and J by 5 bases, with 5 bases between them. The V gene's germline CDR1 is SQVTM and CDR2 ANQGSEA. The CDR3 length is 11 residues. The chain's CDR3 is CSVERHNEQFF. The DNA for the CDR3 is TGCAGCGTTGAGCGGCACAATGAGCAGTTCTTC.

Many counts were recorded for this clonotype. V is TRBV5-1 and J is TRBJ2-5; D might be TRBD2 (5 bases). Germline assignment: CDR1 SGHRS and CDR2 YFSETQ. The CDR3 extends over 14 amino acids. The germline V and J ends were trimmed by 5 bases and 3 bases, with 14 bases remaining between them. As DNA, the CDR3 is TGCGCCAGCAGATGGACTGGCCCCAAAGAGACCCAGTACTTC. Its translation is CASRWTGPKETQYF.